The text below deals with one T cell receptor beta chain. TCRdb's table, derived via immunoSEQ multiplex PCR, lists solely in-frame clones and lacks some. The sample shows roughly 89,000 clones, around 92% of them seen only once. The data were taken from a study of control samples from healthy donors and cancer patients. The germline V gene has CDR1 MNHNY and CDR2 SVGAGI (reference sequence). The CDR3 runs 13 residues. V lost 0 bases and J 4 bases, leaving 6 bases between the germline ends. This clonotype originated in a man in his fifties or sixties in good health. V and J are TRBV6-6 and TRBJ1-1; D is ambiguous. Sequenced: blood. CDR3 DNA: TGTGCCAGCAGTTACTCGAGGAGCACTGAAGCTTTCTTT. Translation gives CASSYSRSTEAFF.